These T cell receptor beta chains were read from a single sample in a study of T cell repertoires in cytomegalovirus infection. Each CDR3 protein gets one entry after TCRdb re-called the reads with MiXCR. The sample holds 200,000 or so distinct CDR3 sequences, 28% seen once. Input material: PBMCs. These receptors all stem from a human donor in good health (CMV status not recorded). Some clones in this sample may be carry-over from other donors' samples. Both conserved end residues are part of each CDR3. D genes are given only for firm matches. Clone size, where shown, is once, few, many, or a class for clones that have expanded.

cdr3_nt cdr3_aa clone_size v_call d_call j_call
TGTGCCAGCAGCCTAGCGGGGGGGCATGAGCAGTTCTTC CASSLAGGHEQFF few TRBV7-3 TRBD2 TRBJ2-1
TGTGCCAGCAGCCACGGGATCCACTATGGCTACACCTTC CASSHGIHYGYTF many TRBV7-2 . TRBJ1-2
TGTGCCAGCAGCCCCGGGACTAGCGGGCCCTTAATTGAGTTCTTC CASSPGTSGPLIEFF few TRBV11-2 TRBD2 TRBJ2-1
TGTGCCAGCAGGCACCGTGTTAGCGGGGAGCTGTTTTTT CASRHRVSGELFF many TRBV7-2 . TRBJ2-2
TGTGCCGGCAGCTTAGTGTGGGCAGGGTTGAACACTGAAGCTTTCTTT CAGSLVWAGLNTEAFF few TRBV7-2 . TRBJ1-1
TGTGCCAGCAGCTTCGATTTTTTGGCTAGAGACAATGGCTACACCTTC CASSFDFLARDNGYTF once TRBV7-4 . TRBJ1-2
TGTGCCAGCAGCCCCGGGACTAGCGGGGGCGGGGATACGCAGTATTTT CASSPGTSGGGDTQYF . TRBV7-4 TRBD2 TRBJ2-3
TGCAGCGTTTTGACCCGACGGGACACTGAAGCTTTCTTT CSVLTRRDTEAFF few TRBV29-1 . TRBJ1-1
TGTGCCAGTAGTCTCCAGGGTCCCGACGGTAATTCACCCCTCCACTTT CASSLQGPDGNSPLHF few TRBV19 . TRBJ1-6
TGTGCCAGCAGCCAAGGGTATATGGATACGCAGTATTTT CASSQGYMDTQYF . TRBV7-2 . TRBJ2-3
TGTGCCAGTACCCAAGATCCGGGTGGGACTGAAGCTTTCTTT CASTQDPGGTEAFF few TRBV19 . TRBJ1-1
TGTGCCAGCAGCTTGGGACAGGGGGTCGCCTACGAGCAGTACTTC CASSLGQGVAYEQYF few TRBV7-2 TRBD1 TRBJ2-7
TGTGCCTGGAGTGTACAGGGGGCGGAAAACTATGGCTACACCTTC CAWSVQGAENYGYTF . TRBV30 TRBD1 TRBJ1-2
TGTGCCACCAGTGACCCCACGGCCAGCTTCAATGAGCAGTTCTTC CATSDPTASFNEQFF . TRBV24-1 . TRBJ2-1
TGCAGTGCTAGAGATGCTAGCGGGGGAGCAAACATTCAGTACTTC CSARDASGGANIQYF medium-sized TRBV20-1 TRBD2 TRBJ2-4
TGTGCCAGCAGCGGCCCGGGGGGGGGCACAGATACGCAGTATTTT CASSGPGGGTDTQYF . TRBV6-2/TRBV6-3 TRBD2 TRBJ2-3
TGCAGTGCTTGGGACAGGAGGCGCTCAGGGGTGGATCAGCCCCAGCATTTT CSAWDRRRSGVDQPQHF few TRBV20-1 TRBD1 TRBJ1-5
TGTGCCAGCAGCTTAGGAGGGAACGGGAATGAAAAACTGTTTTTT CASSLGGNGNEKLFF many TRBV7-8 . TRBJ1-4
TGCAGCGCCCATCAGGCCGGTATGGGGACTGAAGCTTTCTTT CSAHQAGMGTEAFF few TRBV29-1 . TRBJ1-1
TGTGCCTGGAGTGTAAGAAGGGGAGGCGCAGATACGCAGTATTTT CAWSVRRGGADTQYF . TRBV30 . TRBJ2-3
TGTGCCAGTAGTATATTCCCCGGACGGGCTAGCAATCAGCCCCAGCATTTT CASSIFPGRASNQPQHF . TRBV19 . TRBJ1-5
TGTGCCTGGAGTGGGACTAGCGGGGGAGGGACAGATACGCAGTATTTT CAWSGTSGGGTDTQYF . TRBV30 TRBD2 TRBJ2-3
TGTGCCACATGTGGGGTGGGCGGTGCGGCGCAGTATTTT CATCGVGGAAQYF few TRBV6-1 . TRBJ2-3
TGTGCCAGCAGCCTCGGGACAGGACGGAGGGCTAATGAAAAACTGTTTTTT CASSLGTGRRANEKLFF few TRBV7-6 TRBD1 TRBJ1-4
TGTGCCAGCAGTTACGCGGCAGGTTTCTCCTACGAGCAGTACTTC CASSYAAGFSYEQYF . TRBV6-6 . TRBJ2-7
TGTGCCAGCAGCAGTCTGAGGGGGCGAAGGGGTTCGTACACTGAAGCTTTCTTT CASSSLRGRRGSYTEAFF few TRBV5-4 TRBD1 TRBJ1-1
TGTGCCAGCAGCCCCGGCGGGGGAGGGTATGGCTACACCTTC CASSPGGGGYGYTF many TRBV7-2 . TRBJ1-2
TGTGCCAGTAGTACTCGCGAGGCCCAAGAGACCCAGTACTTC CASSTREAQETQYF . TRBV19 . TRBJ2-5